Below, 12 T cell receptor beta chains from the same sample are listed, as sequenced in a study of cytomegalovirus exposure and HLA in healthy donors. Use of 60 Vbeta and 13 Jbeta primers characterized the PCR. TCRdb's copy holds only in-frame clones and misses some; the assay was immunoSEQ multiplex PCR. The repertoire has 160,000 or so clones, just over 75% of them found once; the top ten carry roughly 1.6%. The sample taken for sequencing was PBMCs. The receptors come from a man aged 40-49 years in good health and CMV-seronegative.

The genes are TRBV19 and TRBJ2-7, with 15 positions matching TRBD2. V was pared by 5 bases and J by 6 bases, with 8 bases of the junction left unmatched. Germline values: CDR1 LNHDA, CDR2 SQIVND (reference sequence). The CDR3 totals 16 residues. CDR3 amino acids: CASSVGLAGGPAEQYF. DNA of the CDR3: TGTGCCAGTAGTGTCGGACTAGCGGGAGGGCCGGCCGAGCAGTACTTC.

The chain is built from TRBV5-1 and TRBJ1-3; 7 bases line up with TRBD1. Germline V CDR1 and CDR2: SGHRS, YFSETQ. V was clipped by 4 bases and J by 7 bases; unmatched bases: 5. The CDR3 has 13 amino acids. The CDR3 region has the DNA TGCGCCAGCAGCCCAGGGGGAGTCAACACCATATATTTT. Translation gives CASSPGGVNTIYF. Combining the CDR3 with reference TRBV5-1 and TRBJ1-3 gives the whole variable domain KAGVTQTPRYLIKTRGQQVTLSCSPISGHRSVSWYQQTPGQGLQFLFEYFSETQRNKGNFPGRFSGRQFSNSRSEMNVSTLELGDSALYLCASSPGGVNTIYFGEGSWLTVV.

As for this clone: The same CDR3 arises from other DNA sequences in this sample as well. V usage is TRBV5-1 and J usage is TRBJ1-4; 8 bases line up with TRBD1. V trimming: 4 bases; J trimming: 8 bases; junction bases outside the gene matches: 7. Per germline, CDR1 SGHRS and CDR2 YFSETQ. The CDR3 runs to 14 residues. The CDR3 spells CASSPTGAWEKLFF. The CDR3 DNA reads TGCGCCAGCAGCCCGACAGGGGCTTGGGAAAAACTGTTTTTT.

The chain combines TRBV19 with TRBJ2-2, with 11 bases that match TRBD1. This CDR3 spans 17 amino acids. Trimming took 5 bases from V and 4 from J; bases not matched to a gene: 9. Germline V CDR1 and CDR2: LNHDA, SQIVND (reference sequence). The CDR3 is CASSGPGDRGFTGELFF. Here the CDR3 DNA reads TGTGCCAGTAGTGGACCAGGGGACAGGGGGTTCACCGGGGAGCTGTTTTTT.

This clone was detected a few times. The chain couples TRBV5-1 to TRBJ1-2; 7 nucleotides match TRBD1. V dropped 4 bases and J dropped 6; count of bases not matched to a gene: 6. The V gene's germline CDR1 is SGHRS and CDR2 YFSETQ. This CDR3 contains 13 residues. The CDR3 is CASSGDRADGYTF. Written as DNA, the CDR3 is TGCGCCAGCAGCGGTGACAGGGCGGATGGCTACACCTTC. Filled out from reference TRBV5-1 and TRBJ1-2, the complete variable domain reads KAGVTQTPRYLIKTRGQQVTLSCSPISGHRSVSWYQQTPGQGLQFLFEYFSETQRNKGNFPGRFSGRQFSNSRSEMNVSTLELGDSALYLCASSGDRADGYTFGSGTRLTVV.

This rearrangement joins TRBV5-1 to TRBJ2-5, with 9 bases lining up with TRBD2. V dropped 1 base and J dropped 4; count of bases not matched to a gene: 8. The CDR3 consists of 16 residues. CDR1 and CDR2 (germline): SGHRS, YFSETQ. Here the CDR3 DNA reads TGCGCCAGCAGCTTGTTGGCGGGAGGGCCAACAGAGACCCAGTACTTC. Its protein is CASSLLAGGPTETQYF.

The chain combines TRBV7-9 with TRBJ1-5; D perhaps matches TRBD1 (6 bases). Germline CDR1 SEHNR, CDR2 FQNEAQ (reference sequence). Trimming took 5 bases from V and 1 from J, leaving 18 bases between them. The CDR3 length is 17 residues. CDR3 nucleotides: TGTGCCAGCAGCAAAACCTCACAGGGTAGGAGCAATCAGCCCCAGCATTTT. Protein: CASSKTSQGRSNQPQHF. The full variable domain, completed using reference TRBV7-9 and TRBJ1-5, is DTGVSQNPRHKITKRGQNVTFRCDPISEHNRLYWYRQTLGQGPEFLTYFQNEAQLEKSRLLSDRFSAERPKGSFSTLEIQRTEQGDSAMYLCASSKTSQGRSNQPQHFGDGTRLSIL.

The sample holds a few counts of this clone. The chain links TRBV5-1 to TRBJ1-2; weak D call: TRBD1 (6 bases). Deletions cut 0 bases from V and 7 bases from J, with 13 bases between. There are 14 residues in the CDR3. Germline CDR1 is SGHRS and CDR2 is YFSETQ. CDR3 coding DNA: TGCGCCAGCAGCTTGGCGGGCAGGGGAAGTGGCTACACCTTC. This translates into CASSLAGRGSGYTF.

The CDR3 region has the DNA TGTGCCAGCAGCTTGGGACTAGCGGGAGGTGGTGAGCAGTTCTTC. Residues: CASSLGLAGGGEQFF. The chain has TRBV11-2 and TRBJ2-1; 15 bases agree with TRBD2. The germline CDR1 and CDR2 sequences are SGHAT and FQNNGV. V lost 3 bases and J lost 9; bases outside the gene matches: 3. The CDR3 is made up of 15 amino acids.

The chain links TRBV5-8 to TRBJ1-5; D is perhaps TRBD1 (5 bases). The V and J ends lost 1 base and 0 bases respectively, with 11 bases between them. The CDR3 runs 16 residues. The V gene's germline CDR1 is SGHTS and CDR2 YDEGEE. CDR3 nucleotide sequence: TGTGCCAGCAGCTTGCAGGACAACTATAGCAATCAGCCCCAGCATTTT. This gives the protein CASSLQDNYSNQPQHF.

The chain has TRBV7-2 and TRBJ1-1; D possibly corresponds to TRBD1 (5 bases). The CDR3 spans 13 residues. Germline CDR1 SGHTA, CDR2 FQGNSA. Trimming pared 5 bases from V and 1 base from J, leaving 8 bases between. DNA for the CDR3: TGTGCCAGCAGCCCGACAGCGAACACTGAAGCTTTCTTT. It is translated as CASSPTANTEAFF.

The genes are TRBV5-1 and TRBJ1-2; 10 bases map to TRBD1. J was trimmed by 4 bases and V by 3 bases; bases with no gene match: 9. The germline CDR1 and CDR2 sequences are SGHRS and YFSETQ. This CDR3 has 16 residues. The CDR3 DNA follows: TGCGCCAGCAGCTCACTGGGACAGGGGCGTTCCTATGGCTACACCTTC. Translated, it gives CASSSLGQGRSYGYTF.